Each of the 5 T cell receptor beta chains below was sequenced from the same sample in a study of siplizumab effects on memory and regulatory T cells. Clones were sequenced by immunoSEQ multiplex PCR, and TCRdb holds only the in-frame ones, with some missing. Of over 95,000 clones listed, over 85% are singletons. The specimen was non-Treg CD4+ T cells sorted from blood. These receptors all come from a human donor in good health.

The chain combines TRBV7-2 with TRBJ1-5; D is uncertain. V lost 3 bases to trimming and J lost 7 bases, with 13 bases between them. The germline V gene has CDR1 SGHTA and CDR2 FQGNSA. This CDR3 has 14 amino acids. The CDR3 protein is CASSFQDRGQPQHF. Written as DNA, the CDR3 is TGTGCCAGCAGCTTTCAGGACCGGGGACAGCCCCAGCATTTT.

J is TRBJ1-3 and V is TRBV11-2; 10 bases fit TRBD1. Germline CDR1 and CDR2: SGHAT and FQNNGV. The J segment lost 3 bases and the V segment lost 4 bases, leaving 3 bases of the junction unmatched. This CDR3 comprises 15 residues. CDR3 sequence (DNA): TGTGCCAGCAGCTCCGGGACAGGGGATGGAAACACCATATATTTT. This translates into CASSSGTGDGNTIYF.

The J gene is TRBJ2-3, the V gene TRBV6-5; D gene unclear. The CDR3 sequence is 12 residues long. Trimming left V 6 bases short and J 3 bases short, with 7 bases between. Germline assignment: CDR1 MNHEY and CDR2 SVGAGI. The chain's CDR3 is CASRDPTDTQYF. The CDR3 DNA reads as TGTGCCAGCAGAGACCCAACAGATACGCAGTATTTT.

V usage is TRBV2 and J usage is TRBJ1-1, with D possibly TRBD1 on 5 matching bases. The germline V and J ends were trimmed by 7 bases and 4 bases, with 13 bases remaining between them. CDR1 is SNHLY, CDR2 FYNNEI, per germline. The CDR3 consists of 13 residues. CDR3: CASTNQGSTEAFF. For the CDR3, the DNA is TGTGCCAGCACAAACCAGGGCTCCACTGAAGCTTTCTTT.

The J gene is TRBJ2-3, the V gene TRBV11-3, with unresolved D. The CDR3 is 14 amino acids. V was trimmed by 2 bases and J by 1 base, leaving 7 bases between them. Germline CDR1 SGHNT, CDR2 YENEEA. CDR3 nucleotide sequence: TGTGCCAGCAGCTTAACCTCTCGCACAGATACGCAGTATTTT. Translation gives CASSLTSRTDTQYF.